The clone carrying this T cell receptor beta chain occurred a few times. Its antigen is unidentified. The treatment: approximately 9-day PBMC culture with coronavirus spike peptide pools or control peptides (ViraFEST assay). Wells contained two million PBMCs each, and these were cultured with around 10 IU/ml IL-2 and around 9.6 ug/ml peptide pools. The sample belongs to a study of vaccination and CD4 T cells after COVID-19. Scientists ran DNA taken from cultured CD4+ T cells through the Oncomine TCR Beta short-read assay for sequencing. Genomic DNA extraction was carried out from cultured CD4+ T cells. In TCRdb, the PCR reads were re-called with MiXCR into one record per CDR3 protein. The sample has some 20,000 distinct CDR3 sequences; about 66% are singletons. Sequencing was done on a sample of CD4+ T cells from blood, cultured in vitro. The TCR sequence derives from a human donor who had recovered from COVID-19.

The CDR3 here is CASSLESTQYF. CDR3 sequence (DNA): TGTGCCAGCAGCTTAGAGTCTACGCAGTATTTT. The chain employs TRBV7-2 and TRBJ2-3; no clear D. V was clipped by 1 base and J by 8 bases, with 4 bases between them. Looked up from germline, CDR1 is SGHTA and CDR2 is FQGNSA. The CDR3 runs 11 residues.